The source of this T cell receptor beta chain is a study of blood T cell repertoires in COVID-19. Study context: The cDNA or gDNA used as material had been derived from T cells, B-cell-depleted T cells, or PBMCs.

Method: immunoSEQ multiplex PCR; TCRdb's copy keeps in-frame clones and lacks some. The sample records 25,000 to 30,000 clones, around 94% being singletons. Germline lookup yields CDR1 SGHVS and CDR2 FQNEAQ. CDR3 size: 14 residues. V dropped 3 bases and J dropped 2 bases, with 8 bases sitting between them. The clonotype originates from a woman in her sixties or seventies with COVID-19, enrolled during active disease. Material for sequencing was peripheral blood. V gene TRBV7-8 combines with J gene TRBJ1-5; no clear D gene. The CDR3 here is CASSLFLGNQPQHF. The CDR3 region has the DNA TGTGCCAGCAGCTTGTTCCTCGGCAATCAGCCCCAGCATTTT.